This TCR beta chain originates from a study of blood T cell repertoires in COVID-19. Study at large: PBMCs, B-cell-depleted T cells, or T cells were the source of the cDNA or gDNA that made up the material.

In the original workflow: Amplifying reference gene primers gave estimates of nucleated cell counts. The method was immunoSEQ multiplex PCR; TCRdb's version includes in-frame clones alone and lacks a portion of them. V, J and clone size reflect that table, while D and trimming were determined from the DNA. In the table there are roughly 200,000 clones, roughly 80% of which are singletons. Trimming took off 0 bases at V and 7 bases at J, with 16 bases between the two ends. CDR3 length equals 16 residues. The germline V gene encodes CDR1 LGHNT and CDR2 FRNRAP. The specimen was peripheral blood. This clonotype was sampled from a man aged 60 to 69 with acute or convalescent COVID-19. This sequence joins TRBV12-5 and TRBJ1-3, with D hard to call. The CDR3 protein is CASGLVLGLRFNTIYF. In DNA, the CDR3 is TGTGCTAGTGGTTTGGTACTAGGGTTGCGTTTTAACACCATATATTTT.